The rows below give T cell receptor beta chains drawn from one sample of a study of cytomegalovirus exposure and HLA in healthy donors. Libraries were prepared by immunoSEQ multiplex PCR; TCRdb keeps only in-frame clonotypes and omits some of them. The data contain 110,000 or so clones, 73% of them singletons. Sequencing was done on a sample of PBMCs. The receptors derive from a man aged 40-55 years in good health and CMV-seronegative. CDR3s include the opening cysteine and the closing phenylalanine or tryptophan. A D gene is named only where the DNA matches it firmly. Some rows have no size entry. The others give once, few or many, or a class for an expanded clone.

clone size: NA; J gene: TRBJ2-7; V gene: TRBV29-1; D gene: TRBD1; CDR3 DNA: TGCAGCGCGGAAGGGACAGGGGGGTCCTACGAGCAGTACTTC; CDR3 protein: CSAEGTGGSYEQYF
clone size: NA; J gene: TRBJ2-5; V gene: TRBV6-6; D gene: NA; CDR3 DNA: TGTGCCAGCAGGGCCATGACGGGGAAAGAGACCCAGTACTTC; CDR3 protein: CASRAMTGKETQYF
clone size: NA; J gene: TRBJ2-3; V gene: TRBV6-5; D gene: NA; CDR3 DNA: TGTGCCAGCAGTTCTAGAACAGATACGCAGTATTTT; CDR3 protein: CASSSRTDTQYF
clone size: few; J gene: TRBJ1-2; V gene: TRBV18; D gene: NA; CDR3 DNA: TGTGCCAGCTCACCCTCCGATACGAGGGGCTACACCTTC; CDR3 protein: CASSPSDTRGYTF
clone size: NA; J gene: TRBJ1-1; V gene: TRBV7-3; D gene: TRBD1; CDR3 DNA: TGTGCCAGCAGCCGGGAAGGACAGGGGGACACTGAAGCTTTCTTT; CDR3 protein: CASSREGQGDTEAFF
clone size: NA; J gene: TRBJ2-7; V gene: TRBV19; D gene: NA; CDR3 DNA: TGTGCCAGTAGTATATCGGCAGGGATCTCCTACGAGCAGTACTTC; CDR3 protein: CASSISAGISYEQYF
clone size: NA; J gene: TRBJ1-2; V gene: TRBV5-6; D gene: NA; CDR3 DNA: TGTGCCAGCAGCTTGGCGGCGGGGACCGGCTACACCTTC; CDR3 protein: CASSLAAGTGYTF
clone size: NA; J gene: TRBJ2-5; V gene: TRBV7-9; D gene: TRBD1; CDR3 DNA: TGTGCCAGCAGCTCGGGGACAGGGGGAGAGACCCAGTACTTC; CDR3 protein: CASSSGTGGETQYF
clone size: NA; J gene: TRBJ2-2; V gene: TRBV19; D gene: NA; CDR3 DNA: TGTGCCAGTAGTATCGAAGGGCGGAGGGCCGGGGAGCTGTTTTTT; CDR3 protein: CASSIEGRRAGELFF
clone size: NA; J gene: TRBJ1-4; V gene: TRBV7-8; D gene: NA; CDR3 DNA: TGTGCCAGCAGCCCATTGACGGTTTTGGGCGAAAAACTGTTTTTT; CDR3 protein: CASSPLTVLGEKLFF
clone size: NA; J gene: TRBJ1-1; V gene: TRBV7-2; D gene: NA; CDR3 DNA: TGTGCCAGCAGCCTGATCCAGGGCACCAACACTGAAGCTTTCTTT; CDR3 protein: CASSLIQGTNTEAFF
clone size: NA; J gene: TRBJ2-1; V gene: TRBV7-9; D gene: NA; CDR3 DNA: TGTGCCAGCAGCTTACCTAGCTCCCCCCCAGGGGATGAGCAGTTCTTC; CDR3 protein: CASSLPSSPPGDEQFF
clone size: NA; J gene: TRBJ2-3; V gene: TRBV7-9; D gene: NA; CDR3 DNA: TGTGCCAGCAGCCTAAGGGAGATCACAGATACGCAGTATTTT; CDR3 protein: CASSLREITDTQYF
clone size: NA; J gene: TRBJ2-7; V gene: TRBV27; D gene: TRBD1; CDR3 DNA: TGTGCCAGCAAGGTCGCACAGGGGCACTACGAGCAGTACTTC; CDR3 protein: CASKVAQGHYEQYF
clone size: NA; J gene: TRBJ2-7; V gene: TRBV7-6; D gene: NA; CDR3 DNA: TGTGCCAGCAGCCCCGCACAGGGCTACGAGCAGTACTTC; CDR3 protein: CASSPAQGYEQYF
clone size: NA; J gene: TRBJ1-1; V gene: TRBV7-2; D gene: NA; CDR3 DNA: TGTGCCAGCAGCTATTTACGGGGTTACACTGAAGCTTTCTTT; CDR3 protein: CASSYLRGYTEAFF
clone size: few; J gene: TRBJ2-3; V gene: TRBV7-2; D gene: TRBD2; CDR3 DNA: TGTGCCAGCAGCTCCACTAGCGGGGGGGCCGGGGATACGCAGTATTTT; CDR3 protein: CASSSTSGGAGDTQYF
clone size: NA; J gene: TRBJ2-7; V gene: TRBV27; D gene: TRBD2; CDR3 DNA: TGTGCCAGCAGTCTTAAGGGGAGGGAGTCCTACGAGCAGTACTTC; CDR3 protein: CASSLKGRESYEQYF
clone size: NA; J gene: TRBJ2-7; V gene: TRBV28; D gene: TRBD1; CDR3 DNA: TGTGGTATAGGGGGCGCGAACTACGAGCAGTACTTC; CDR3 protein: CGIGGANYEQYF
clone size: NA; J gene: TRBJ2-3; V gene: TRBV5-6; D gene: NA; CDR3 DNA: TGTGCCAGCAGCTTGGCCGAACAGGGGCAGTATTTT; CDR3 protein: CASSLAEQGQYF
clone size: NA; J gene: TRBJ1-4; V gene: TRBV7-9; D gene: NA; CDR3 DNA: TGTGCCAGCACCTCTAGTGATAATGAAAAACTGTTTTTT; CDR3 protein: CASTSSDNEKLFF
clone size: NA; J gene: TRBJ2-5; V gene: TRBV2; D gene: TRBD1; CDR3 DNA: TGTGCCAGCAGCCGGGACAGTCAAGAGACCCAGTACTTC; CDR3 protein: CASSRDSQETQYF
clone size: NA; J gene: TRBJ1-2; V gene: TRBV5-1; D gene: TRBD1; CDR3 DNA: TGCGCCAGCAGCACCCGGGACAGGAGCCCCTATGGCTACACCTTC; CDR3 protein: CASSTRDRSPYGYTF
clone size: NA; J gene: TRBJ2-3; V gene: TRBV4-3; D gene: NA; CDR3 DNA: TGCGCCAGCAGTTATTCAGATACGCAGTATTTT; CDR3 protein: CASSYSDTQYF
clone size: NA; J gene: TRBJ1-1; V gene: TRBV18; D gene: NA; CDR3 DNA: TGTGCCAGCTCACTGGTGGTAGGGGAAACTGAAGCTTTCTTT; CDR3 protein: CASSLVVGETEAFF
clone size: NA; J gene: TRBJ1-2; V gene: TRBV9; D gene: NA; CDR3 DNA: TGTGCCAGCGTAAGGGAGCCGACGAGTAACTATGGCTACACCTTC; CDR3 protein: CASVREPTSNYGYTF
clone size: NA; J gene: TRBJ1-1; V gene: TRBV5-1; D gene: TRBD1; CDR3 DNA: TGCGCCAGCAGCGTCAGGGGGAGAAACACTGAAGCTTTCTTT; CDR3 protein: CASSVRGRNTEAFF
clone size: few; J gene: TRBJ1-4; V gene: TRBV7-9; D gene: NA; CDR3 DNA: TGTGCCAGCAGCGCGGGACCGATTAATGAAAAACTGTTTTTT; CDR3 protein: CASSAGPINEKLFF
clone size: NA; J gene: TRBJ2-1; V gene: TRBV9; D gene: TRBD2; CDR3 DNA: TGTGCCAGCAGCGTAGCGACTAGCTCGTACAATGAGCAGTTCTTC; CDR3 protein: CASSVATSSYNEQFF
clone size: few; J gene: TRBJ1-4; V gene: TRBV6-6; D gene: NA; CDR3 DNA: TGTGCCAGCAGTCACGAGGGCCCGGGGGGTGAAAAACTGTTTTTT; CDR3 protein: CASSHEGPGGEKLFF
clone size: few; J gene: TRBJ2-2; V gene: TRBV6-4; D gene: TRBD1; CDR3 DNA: TGTGCCAGCAGTAGGACAGGGGAATTGGTCGGGGAGCTGTTTTTT; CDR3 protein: CASSRTGELVGELFF
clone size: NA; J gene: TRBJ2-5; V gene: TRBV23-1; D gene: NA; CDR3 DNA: TGCGCCAGCAGTCATCTCAAGACTAGACACGAGACCCAGTACTTC; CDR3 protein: CASSHLKTRHETQYF
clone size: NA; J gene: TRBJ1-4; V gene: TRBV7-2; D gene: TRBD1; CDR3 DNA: TGTGCCAGCAGCAACGACAGGGTGGGTGAAAAACTGTTTTTT; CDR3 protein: CASSNDRVGEKLFF
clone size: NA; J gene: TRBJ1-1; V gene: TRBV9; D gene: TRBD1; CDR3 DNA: TGTGCCAGCAGCGTAACAGGGGCGAACACTGAAGCTTTCTTT; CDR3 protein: CASSVTGANTEAFF
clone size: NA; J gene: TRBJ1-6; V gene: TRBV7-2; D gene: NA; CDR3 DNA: TGTGCCAGCAGCTTACCGGGTTCACCCCTCCACTTT; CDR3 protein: CASSLPGSPLHF
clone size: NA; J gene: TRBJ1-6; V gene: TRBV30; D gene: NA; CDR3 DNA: TGTGCCTGGTCCTCCCCCGGGAGCACTAATTCACCCCTCCACTTT; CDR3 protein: CAWSSPGSTNSPLHF
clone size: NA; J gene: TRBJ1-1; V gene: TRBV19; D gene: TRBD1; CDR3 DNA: TGTGCCAGTAGTAGGGGGACAGCGAACACTGAAGCTTTCTTT; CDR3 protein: CASSRGTANTEAFF
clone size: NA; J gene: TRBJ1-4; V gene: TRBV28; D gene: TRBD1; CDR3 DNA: TGTGCCAGCACCGAGACAGGGGGTGATGAAAAACTGTTTTTT; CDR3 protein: CASTETGGDEKLFF
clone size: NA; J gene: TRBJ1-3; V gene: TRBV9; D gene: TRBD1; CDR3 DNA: TGTGCCAGAAGACAGGGGGCGTGGAAAGACACCATATATTTT; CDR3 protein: CARRQGAWKDTIYF